This T cell receptor (beta chain) was documented in a study of blood T cell repertoires in COVID-19. V shed 0 bases and J 5 bases; nucleotides not matched to a gene: 6. Germline V gene sequence: CDR1 MNHEY, CDR2 SVGAGI. The CDR3 loop spans 15 amino acids. TCRdb's table, derived via immunoSEQ multiplex PCR, lists solely in-frame clones and lacks some. The sample consists of 57,000 or so clones, approximately 79% of them appearing once. Sequenced sample: peripheral blood. The chain combines TRBV6-5 with TRBJ1-1; 7 bases fit TRBD1. The TCR comes from an elderly woman with active or convalescent COVID-19. The CDR3 bases are TGTGCCAGCAGTTACTCAAGGACAGGAGGAACTGAAGCTTTCTTT. This gives the protein CASSYSRTGGTEAFF.